This T cell receptor beta chain emerged from a study of cytotoxic CD8 clonotypes in ibrutinib-treated CLL. Overall study context: Partial response was seen in about 24 patients and complete response in 2; after median roughly 66 months, about 14 stayed remitted, around 12 progressed. Once patients had received a median approximately twelve months of treatment, range 6 to 36, response samples were obtained. Regarding the study as a whole: Relative to age-matched healthy donors, clonality at baseline was higher, and it tracked circulating CD8+ T-cell counts. Clonality increased with ibrutinib response but returned toward baseline at progression.

Only in-frame clones appear in the TCRdb table, and some are missing; sequencing was by immunoSEQ multiplex PCR. Of around 29,000 clones in the sample, around two thirds were seen once. Notes on this clone: Its antigen is undetermined.

Deletions cut 1 base from V and 9 bases from J, with 13 bases between. Germline loops: CDR1 SGHNT, CDR2 YYREEE (reference sequence). CDR3 size: 13 residues. The material sequenced was PBMCs, taken after 24 months of ibrutinib treatment. The chain uses TRBV5-4 and TRBJ1-2, with D hard to call. This receptor was obtained from a human donor with chronic lymphocytic leukemia. The CDR3 here is CASSLPEVVRYTF. The CDR3 coding sequence is TGTGCCAGCAGCTTGCCAGAAGTAGTACGCTACACCTTC.